A single sample is the source of the 19 T cell receptor beta chains below, sequenced in a study of cytomegalovirus exposure and HLA in healthy donors. Use of 60 Vbeta and 13 Jbeta primers characterized the PCR. Assay used: immunoSEQ multiplex PCR; TCRdb lists only in-frame clones, some missing. Here the sample spans over 85,000 clones, 60% to 80% being singletons. The sample was PBMCs. These receptors came from a woman between 40 and 55 years old in good health and CMV-seronegative.

In this sample, this clone turned up many times. The CDR3 bases are TGTGCCAGCAGCACAGGGGGTTTGGGTGAAAAACTGTTTTTT. It specifies CASSTGGLGEKLFF. V is TRBV5-6 and J is TRBJ1-4; TRBD1 matches at 8 bases. V lost 4 bases and J lost 7; bases outside the gene matches: 6. The length of the CDR3 is 14 residues. Germline CDR1 SGHDT, CDR2 YYEEEE.

V and J are TRBV4-1 and TRBJ1-4; no firm D call. This CDR3 is built from 15 residues. Germline CDR1 is MGHRA and CDR2 is YSYEKL. Trimming removed 3 bases from V and 7 bases from J, with 15 bases in between. The DNA for the CDR3 is TGCGCCAGCAGCCACCCGCCGGAGGGAGGTGAAAAACTGTTTTTT. Translation gives CASSHPPEGGEKLFF.

This clone was counted between two and nine times. V and J are TRBV19 and TRBJ1-1; D perhaps matches TRBD1 (6 bases). Trimming left V 2 bases short and J 11 bases short, with 9 bases between. Germline CDR1 reads LNHDA; CDR2 reads SQIVND (reference sequence). The CDR3 length is 11 residues. CDR3 sequence: CASSIRGAAFF. CDR3 in DNA: TGTGCCAGTAGTATACGGGGGGCCGCTTTCTTT. The full variable domain, completed using reference TRBV19 and TRBJ1-1, is DGGITQSPKYLFRKEGQNVTLSCEQNLNHDAMYWYRQDPGQGLRLIYYSQIVNDFQKGDIAEGYSVSREKKESFPLTVTSAQKNPTAFYLCASSIRGAAFFGQGTRLTVV.

This clone has a single count. This sequence joins TRBV15 and TRBJ2-7; 8 nucleotides agree with TRBD1. V was clipped by 4 bases and J by 2 bases; unmatched bases: 7. This CDR3 region has 15 residues. Looked up from germline, CDR1 is LNHNV and CDR2 is YYDKDF (reference sequence). CDR3 sequence (DNA): TGTGCCACCAGCACGGGACAGGACCTACCCTACGAGCAGTACTTC. This sequence encodes CATSTGQDLPYEQYF.

This chain connects TRBV6-5 to TRBJ2-7; 8 nucleotides match TRBD2. With 5 bases clipped from V and 7 bases from J, the junction kept 10 bases outside the gene matches. The CDR3 spans 14 residues. CDR1 MNHEY and CDR2 SVGAGI come from the germline V gene. The CDR3 DNA sequence: TGTGCCAGCAGTCCCGCGGGGGGCCCAAGGGAGCAGTACTTC. Its protein product is CASSPAGGPREQYF.

The chain uses TRBV7-2 and TRBJ2-1; D unclear. The CDR3 length is 15 residues. The germline CDR1 and CDR2 sequences are SGHTA and FQGNSA. Trimming took 2 bases from V and 7 from J, leaving 15 bases between them. CDR3 sequence reads: CASSLLPWSGNEQFF. For the CDR3, the DNA is TGTGCCAGCAGCTTACTCCCGTGGTCCGGTAATGAGCAGTTCTTC.

The J gene is TRBJ1-5, the V gene TRBV5-8, with D possibly TRBD1 on 6 matching bases. The CDR3 is made up of 15 amino acids. Trimming left V 4 bases short and J 4 bases short, with 15 bases between. The germline gives CDR1 SGHTS, CDR2 YDEGEE. DNA of the CDR3: TGTGCCAGCAGCCAGAGGGGGTATGGGAATCAGCCCCAGCATTTT. It translates to CASSQRGYGNQPQHF. The full variable domain, its missing parts supplied by reference TRBV5-8 and TRBJ1-5, is EAGVTQSPTHLIKTRGQQATLRCSPISGHTSVYWYQQALGLGLQFLLWYDEGEERNRGNFPPRFSGRQFPNYSSELNVNALELEDSALYLCASSQRGYGNQPQHFGDGTRLSIL.

Concerning this clone: Its ends do not fully match the called genes, so a read error is possible. The V gene is TRBV5-6, the J gene TRBJ1-2, with TRBD1 matching 12 bases. The germline V gene has CDR1 SGHDT and CDR2 YYEEEE. The CDR3 spans 16 residues. The CDR3 DNA is TGTGCCAGCAGCCCAGGGACAGGGGGCATGAAAAATGGCTACCCCTTC. Its translation: CASSPGTGGMKNGYPF.

Here the CDR3 reads CASSWDRVNEQFF. Here the CDR3 DNA reads TGCGCCAGCAGTTGGGACAGGGTGAATGAGCAGTTCTTC. This rearrangement joins TRBV5-1 to TRBJ2-1, with 9 bases aligning to TRBD1. The CDR3 totals 13 residues. V lost 5 bases to trimming and J lost 7 bases; unmatched junction nucleotides: 4. Per the germline V gene, CDR1 is SGHRS and CDR2 is YFSETQ.

The chain combines TRBV2 with TRBJ1-1, with 7 positions matching TRBD1. Germline V gene data show CDR1 as SNHLY and CDR2 as FYNNEI. The ends lost 7 bases at V and 2 bases at J; junction bases unmatched: 16. The CDR3 has 17 amino acids. The CDR3 loop is CASTLNPPDRANTEAFF. In nucleotides, the CDR3 is TGTGCCAGCACCCTTAACCCCCCAGACAGGGCTAACACTGAAGCTTTCTTT. Full variable domain (outside the CDR3, taken from reference TRBV2 and TRBJ1-1): EPEVTQTPSHQVTQMGQEVILRCVPISNHLYFYWYRQILGQKVEFLVSFYNNEISEKSEIFDDQFSVERPDGSNFTLKIRSTKLEDSAMYFCASTLNPPDRANTEAFFGQGTRLTVV.

The chain combines TRBV7-3 with TRBJ2-5, with a possible D match to TRBD2 (5 bases). The germline V gene encodes CDR1 SGHTA and CDR2 FQGTGA. V shed 6 bases and J shed 2 bases, with 10 bases lying between them. The CDR3 has 13 amino acids. CDR3 sequence reads: CASSPDSQETQYF. CDR3 nucleotide sequence: TGTGCCAGCAGTCCGGACTCTCAAGAGACCCAGTACTTC.

The J gene is TRBJ1-1, the V gene TRBV6-5; 9 bases are a match to TRBD1. Germline V gene lookup returns CDR1 MNHEY and CDR2 SVGAGI. The CDR3 covers 14 residues. V dropped 5 bases and J dropped 4; count of bases not matched to a gene: 5. In DNA, the CDR3 is TGTGCCAGCAGTCCGAGGGACAGGGTCACTGAAGCTTTCTTT. It encodes CASSPRDRVTEAFF.

V usage is TRBV25-1 and J usage is TRBJ2-7, with D maybe TRBD1 (6 bases). Germline CDR1 and CDR2: MGHDK and SYGVNS. This CDR3 has 14 amino acids. V was shortened by 4 bases and J by 3 bases, with 13 bases between the two germline ends. CDR3 DNA sequence: TGTGCCAGCAGTGCTCCACAGGGACGCTACGAGCAGTACTTC. This codes for CASSAPQGRYEQYF.

The chain has TRBV5-1 and TRBJ2-2; D uncertain. This CDR3 contains 13 residues. Germline V gene data show CDR1 as SGHRS and CDR2 as YFSETQ. V dropped 3 bases and J dropped 1 base, with 4 bases sitting between them. CDR3 nucleotides: TGCGCCAGCAGCTCGGGGAACACCGGGGAGCTGTTTTTT. Translation gives CASSSGNTGELFF.

The chain uses TRBV9 and TRBJ2-7; TRBD1 is a possible D gene (6 bases). V dropped 0 bases and J dropped 3 bases, with 10 bases sitting between them. The CDR3 extends over 14 amino acids. Germline lookup yields CDR1 SGDLS and CDR2 YYNGEE. Written as DNA, the CDR3 is TGTGCCAGCAGCGTAGATGCAGGGGACTACGAGCAGTACTTC. Protein product: CASSVDAGDYEQYF.

This clone was observed a handful of times. This sequence joins TRBV5-1 and TRBJ1-4; D gene unclear. With 0 bases removed from V and 6 bases from J, the gap between germline ends came to 6 bases. The CDR3 is made up of 13 amino acids. Germline V gives CDR1 SGHRS, CDR2 YFSETQ. The CDR3 region is CASSLDSYEKLFF. The CDR3 region has the DNA TGCGCCAGCAGCTTGGACAGTTATGAAAAACTGTTTTTT.

The chain recombines TRBV15 with TRBJ1-3, with D perhaps matching TRBD1 (5 bases). The CDR3 loop spans 16 amino acids. Between the trimmed V and J ends, which lost 5 bases and 0 bases, there was a span of 14 bases. The germline V gene encodes CDR1 LNHNV and CDR2 YYDKDF (reference sequence). CDR3 sequence (DNA): TGTGCCACCAGCGGACCGACAGTACTCTCTGGAAACACCATATATTTT. The encoded protein is CATSGPTVLSGNTIYF.

The genes are TRBV28 and TRBJ1-2; 7 bases map to TRBD1. The CDR3 consists of 13 residues. J was trimmed by 6 bases and V by 5 bases; bases with no gene match: 6. Germline assignment: CDR1 MDHEN and CDR2 SYDVKM. The CDR3 here is CASSPIDRDGYTF. The CDR3 DNA reads TGTGCCAGCAGTCCAATAGACAGGGATGGCTACACCTTC.

The CDR3 coding sequence is TGTGCCAGCTCCGGACTAGCGGGGGCCGGGGAGCTGTTTTTT. It translates to CASSGLAGAGELFF. The V and J genes are TRBV13 and TRBJ2-2; 13 bases fit TRBD2. Germline CDR1 reads PRHDT; CDR2 reads FYEKMQ (reference sequence). The CDR3 runs to 14 residues. The V segment lost 8 bases and the J segment 6 bases; nucleotides outside the gene matches: 3.